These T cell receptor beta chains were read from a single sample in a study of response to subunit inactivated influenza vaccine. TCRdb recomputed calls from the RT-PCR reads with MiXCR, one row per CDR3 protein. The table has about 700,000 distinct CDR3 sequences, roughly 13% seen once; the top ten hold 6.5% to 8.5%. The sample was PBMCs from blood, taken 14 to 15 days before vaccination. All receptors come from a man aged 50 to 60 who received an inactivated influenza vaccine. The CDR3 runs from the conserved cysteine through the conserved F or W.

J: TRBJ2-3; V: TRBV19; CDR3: CASSEQGTRTDTQYF
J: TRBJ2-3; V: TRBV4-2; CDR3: CASSQGPGQVSGVYTDTQYF
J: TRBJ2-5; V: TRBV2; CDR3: CASRLDTLQETQYF
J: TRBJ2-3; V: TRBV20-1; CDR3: CSARDIRLNPDTQYF
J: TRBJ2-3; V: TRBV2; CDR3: CASVELNTQYF
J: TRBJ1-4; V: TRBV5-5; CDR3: CASSLQGATNEKLFF
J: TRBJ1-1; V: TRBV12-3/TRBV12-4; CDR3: CASNGANTEAFF
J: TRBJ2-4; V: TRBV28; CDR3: CASSLGPGLAENIQYF
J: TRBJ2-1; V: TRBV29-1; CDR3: CSVERQGSYNEQFF
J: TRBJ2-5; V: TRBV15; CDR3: CVTQQSREETQYF
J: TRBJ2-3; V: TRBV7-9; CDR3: CASSSSYTDTQYF
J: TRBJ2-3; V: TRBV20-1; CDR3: CSARDPSGGRTDTQYF
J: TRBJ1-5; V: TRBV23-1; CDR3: CASSHRDSGNQPQHF
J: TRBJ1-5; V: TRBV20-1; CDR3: CSARREVFNQPQHF
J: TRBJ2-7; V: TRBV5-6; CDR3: CASSLYDRTYEQYF
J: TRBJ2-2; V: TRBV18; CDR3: CASAERTGELFF
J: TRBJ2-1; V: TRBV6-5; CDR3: CASSYSLGGEQFF
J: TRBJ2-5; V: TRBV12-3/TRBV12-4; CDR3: CASSIGPGTSEETQYF
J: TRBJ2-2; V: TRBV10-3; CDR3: CAISVGINTGELFF
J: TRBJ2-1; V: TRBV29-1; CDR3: CSVLRAEYNEQFF
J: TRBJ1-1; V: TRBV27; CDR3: CASSLYKHTEAFF
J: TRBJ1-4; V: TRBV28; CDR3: CASSERQGALEKLFF
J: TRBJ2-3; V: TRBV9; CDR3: CASSETSGRWGTDTQYF
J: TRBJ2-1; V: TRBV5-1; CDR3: CASSSGTSVNEQFF
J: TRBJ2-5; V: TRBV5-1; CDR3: CASRGTAQETQYF
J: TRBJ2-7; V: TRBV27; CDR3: CASSLHAGGDSYEQYF
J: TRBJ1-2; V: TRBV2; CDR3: CASIEGARGYTF
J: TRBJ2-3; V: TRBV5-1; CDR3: CASSLRRATTTDTQYF
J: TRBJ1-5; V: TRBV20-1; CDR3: CSAPLVGQGARGSNQPQHF
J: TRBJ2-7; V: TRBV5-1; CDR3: CASRFWTGVGEQYF
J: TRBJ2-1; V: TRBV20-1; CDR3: CSARGLEGSYNEQFF